The 23 T cell receptor beta chains presented below share a single source sample, sequenced in a study of blood T cell repertoires in COVID-19. Produced via immunoSEQ multiplex PCR; TCRdb's table is partial and in-frame only. The sample records 200,000 to 250,000 clones, approximately 91% being singletons. Sequencing input: peripheral blood. Every receptor here comes from a man in his fifties or sixties who had recovered from COVID-19.

In the case of this clone: An end of the junction does not agree with germline; a read error may underlie this. The chain recombines TRBV4-1 with TRBJ2-3; D might be TRBD2 (7 bases). Germline CDR1 MGHRA, CDR2 YSYEKL. This CDR3 comprises 15 residues. CDR3 region: CASSQEWEKLGGVNF. For the CDR3, the DNA is TGCGCCAGCAGCCAAGAGTGGGAAAAGCTAGGGGGGGTGAATTTT.

The chain has TRBV6-6 and TRBJ2-7; 12 bases are shared with TRBD2. CDR1 is MNHNY and CDR2 is SVGAGI in the germline V gene (reference sequence). CDR3 size: 15 residues. V gave up 5 bases and J gave up 4 bases; unmatched junction bases: 6. In DNA, the CDR3 is TGTGCCAGCAGTGACCCTAGCGGGGGGGCGTACGAGCAGTACTTC. It specifies CASSDPSGGAYEQYF.

The chain recombines TRBV3-1 (or the pseudogene TRBV3-2) with TRBJ2-3; 11 nucleotides match TRBD2. CDR3 size: 21 residues. The germline V gene has CDR1 LGHDT and CDR2 YNNKEL (reference sequence). V dropped 0 bases and J dropped 1; count of bases not matched to a gene: 15. The DNA of the CDR3 is TGTGCCAGCAGCCAAGATGGCGTCGGGTCTGGGACTAGCGGACGCACAGATACGCAGTATTTT. This gives the protein CASSQDGVGSGTSGRTDTQYF.

V and J are TRBV5-1 and TRBJ1-3; possible D gene TRBD1, 5 bases. Germline values: CDR1 SGHRS, CDR2 YFSETQ. V lost 5 bases and J 0 bases, leaving 12 bases between the germline ends. The CDR3 is 15 residues long. The CDR3 region is CASSHDRSSGNTIYF. Here the CDR3 DNA reads TGCGCCAGCAGTCACGACAGAAGCTCTGGAAACACCATATATTTT.

The chain carries TRBV27 and TRBJ2-3, with a tentative D call TRBD2 (6 bases). The CDR3 length is 15 residues. In germline, CDR1 is MNHEY, CDR2 SMNVEV (reference sequence). V shed 2 bases and J shed 1 base, with 10 bases lying between them. CDR3: CASSLAGRGTDTQYF. The CDR3 nucleotides read TGTGCCAGCAGTTTAGCGGGAAGGGGCACAGATACGCAGTATTTT.

This clone came up once. The CDR3 sequence is CASSYPSGGQYEQYF. The DNA of the CDR3 is TGTGCCAGCAGTTACCCCAGCGGGGGACAGTACGAGCAGTACTTC. The V call is TRBV6-5, the J call TRBJ2-7, with a possible D match to TRBD2 (8 bases). Germline CDR1 and CDR2: MNHEY and SVGAGI. This CDR3 has 15 residues. Trimming shortened V by 2 bases and J by 4 bases, and 15 bases separated the two germline ends.

V usage is TRBV9 and J usage is TRBJ2-3, with 15 bases matching TRBD2. V dropped 4 bases and J dropped 2; count of bases not matched to a gene: 5. Germline V gives CDR1 SGDLS, CDR2 YYNGEE. The CDR3 is 17 amino acids. CDR3 amino acids: CASSRTSGRANTDTQYF. As DNA, the CDR3 is TGTGCCAGCAGCCGGACTAGCGGGAGGGCCAACACAGATACGCAGTATTTT.

The chain uses TRBV5-1 and TRBJ2-7; D ambiguous. Trimming took 0 bases from V and 5 from J, leaving 15 bases between them. CDR1 SGHRS and CDR2 YFSETQ come from the germline V gene. The CDR3 has 15 residues. In DNA form, the CDR3 reads TGCGCCAGCAGCTTGGTCCCTCAGGTTTCCAACGAGCAGTACTTC. Translating gives CASSLVPQVSNEQYF.

The genes are TRBV18 and TRBJ1-3, with D uncertain. The V gene's germline CDR1 is KGHSH and CDR2 LQKENI. Between the trimmed V and J ends, which lost 0 bases and 4 bases, there was a span of 13 bases. The CDR3 has 16 residues. The CDR3 region is CASSPPMAGLGNTIYF. CDR3 nucleotides: TGTGCCAGCTCACCACCGATGGCAGGACTGGGAAACACCATATATTTT.

The chain links TRBV19 to TRBJ1-2; tentatively, D is TRBD1 (6 bases). The CDR3 is made up of 13 amino acids. Trimming took off 3 bases at V and 4 bases at J, with 9 bases between the two ends. Germline V lookup: CDR1 LNHDA, CDR2 SQIVND (reference sequence). This CDR3 is CASSMDSSYGYTF. The CDR3 nucleotides read TGTGCCAGTAGTATGGACAGTTCCTATGGCTACACCTTC.

V gene TRBV25-1 combines with J gene TRBJ1-5, with D hard to call. CDR3 length: 15 amino acids. Germline CDR1 MGHDK, CDR2 SYGVNS. The V end lost 3 bases, the J end lost 0 bases, and 9 bases lay between the germline ends. CDR3 region: CASSEGGFSNQPQHF. The CDR3 region has the DNA TGTGCCAGCAGTGAGGGCGGGTTTAGCAATCAGCCCCAGCATTTT.

The chain combines TRBV11-2 with TRBJ1-5, with D tentatively TRBD1 (5 bases). This CDR3 comprises 15 residues. Trimming cost V 3 bases and J 3 bases, with 12 bases left between them. Germline values: CDR1 SGHAT, CDR2 FQNNGV. For the CDR3, the DNA is TGTGCCAGCAGCTTCACCCGGGGGTCCAATCAGCCCCAGCATTTT. Translated: CASSFTRGSNQPQHF.

The rearrangement uses TRBV19 and TRBJ1-1; TRBD1 matches at 8 bases. The germline gives CDR1 LNHDA, CDR2 SQIVND (reference sequence). V trimming: 8 bases; J trimming: 7 bases; junction bases outside the gene matches: 12. The CDR3 is 14 residues long. The CDR3 sequence is CASSVQGGVGEAFF. As DNA, the CDR3 is TGTGCCAGTTCCGTACAGGGGGGCGTAGGTGAAGCTTTCTTT.

This chain joins TRBV15 and TRBJ2-5, with 7 bases matching TRBD1. The V and J ends lost 5 bases and 4 bases, in that order; junction bases with no gene match: 10. Germline CDR1 and CDR2: LNHNV and YYDKDF (reference sequence). This CDR3 spans 15 amino acids. The CDR3 region has the DNA TGTGCCACCAGCGGGGAGACAGGGAGCGGAGAGACCCAGTACTTC. Protein: CATSGETGSGETQYF.

The rearrangement uses TRBV19 and TRBJ1-1, with TRBD1 identical over 7 bases. Germline V CDR1 and CDR2: LNHDA, SQIVND (reference sequence). V was clipped by 4 bases and J by 7 bases; unmatched bases: 3. The CDR3 is 12 residues long. The CDR3 DNA reads TGTGCCAGTAGTACGGGACAGAATGAAGCTTTCTTT. Translating gives CASSTGQNEAFF.

V usage is TRBV11-2 and J usage is TRBJ1-4, with D possibly TRBD1 on 6 matching bases. The germline V and J ends were trimmed by 0 bases and 8 bases, with 16 bases remaining between them. This CDR3 spans 16 amino acids. From germline, CDR1 is SGHAT and CDR2 FQNNGV. The CDR3: CASSLDRTGTKEKLFF. CDR3 DNA sequence: TGTGCCAGCAGCTTAGATCGTACAGGGACGAAAGAAAAACTGTTTTTT.

The rearrangement links TRBV7-7 to TRBJ1-1; possibly TRBD1 for D (5 bases). V dropped 4 bases and J dropped 13 bases, with 7 bases sitting between them. Per germline, CDR1 SSHAT and CDR2 FNYEAQ (reference sequence). The CDR3 sequence is 9 residues long. CDR3 bases: TGTGCCAGCAGCTGGGGGGATTTCTTT. Translation: CASSWGDFF.

V and J are TRBV19 and TRBJ1-1, with a tentative D call TRBD1 (6 bases). V lost 2 bases and J lost 11, with 15 bases in between. From germline, CDR1 is LNHDA and CDR2 SQIVND (reference sequence). This CDR3 has 13 amino acids. The CDR3 loop reads CASSIIRGAGAFF. The CDR3 nucleotides read TGTGCCAGTAGTATAATCAGGGGCGCAGGTGCTTTCTTT.

The CDR3 sequence is CASSSAGSSSYEQYF. For the CDR3, the DNA is TGTGCCAGCTCCTCGGCGGGGTCTAGCTCCTACGAGCAGTACTTC. The chain links TRBV18 to TRBJ2-7; D is perhaps TRBD2 (6 bases). The V end lost 6 bases, the J end lost 0 bases, and 15 bases lay between the germline ends. This CDR3 has 15 residues. Looked up from germline, CDR1 is KGHSH and CDR2 is LQKENI. The whole variable domain, filled in from reference TRBV18 and TRBJ2-7, reads NAGVMQNPRHLVRRRGQEARLRCSPMKGHSHVYWYRQLPEEGLKFMVYLQKENIIDESGMPKERFSAEFPKEGPSILRIQQVVRGDSAAYFCASSSAGSSSYEQYFGPGTRLTVT.

This rearrangement joins TRBV5-1 to TRBJ2-7; tentatively, D is TRBD1 (5 bases). Trimming took 7 bases from V and 0 from J, leaving 14 bases between them. Germline loops: CDR1 SGHRS, CDR2 YFSETQ. The CDR3 extends over 14 amino acids. The CDR3 DNA reads as TGCGCCAGCGGCCTGACAGAAAGCTCCTACGAGCAGTACTTC. It is translated as CASGLTESSYEQYF.

V usage is TRBV3-1 (or the pseudogene TRBV3-2) and J usage is TRBJ2-2; D may be TRBD1 (5 bases). There are 14 residues in the CDR3. From germline, CDR1 is LGHDT and CDR2 YNNKEL (reference sequence). Trimming cost V 2 bases and J 6 bases, with 10 bases left between them. CDR3 bases: TGTGCCAGCAGCCAACAGGGCTACTCCGGGGAGCTGTTTTTT. Residues: CASSQQGYSGELFF.

The V call is TRBV7-3, the J call TRBJ2-3, with D tentatively TRBD2 (6 bases). This CDR3 spans 17 amino acids. Between the trimmed V and J ends, which lost 1 base and 0 bases, there was a span of 14 bases. Germline V gene lookup returns CDR1 SGHTA and CDR2 FQGTGA. CDR3 loop: CASSLMGGGGSTDTQYF. For the CDR3, the DNA is TGTGCCAGCAGCTTAATGGGGGGTGGCGGAAGCACAGATACGCAGTATTTT.

The V call is TRBV3-1 (or the pseudogene TRBV3-2), the J call TRBJ1-6, with a weak D call TRBD1 (5 bases). Trimming removed 2 bases from V and 12 bases from J, with 8 bases in between. The germline gives CDR1 LGHDT, CDR2 YNNKEL (reference sequence). The CDR3 covers 12 residues. The CDR3 sequence: CASSQPTEPLHF. The CDR3 coding sequence is TGTGCCAGCAGCCAACCGACAGAACCCCTCCACTTT.